These 18 T cell receptor beta chains came from one sample sequenced in a study of Tregs in tolerant kidney transplant recipients. Clones were read by immunoSEQ multiplex PCR, and TCRdb kept only the in-frame ones, dropping some. The sample has 90,000 to 130,000 clones; nearly 90% are singletons. The sequencing used CD4+ T cells from blood, collected before the transplant. These receptors all stem from a human donor who received a combined kidney and bone marrow transplant.

The chain joins TRBV14 to TRBJ2-6, with 7 bases fitting TRBD1. The CDR3 loop spans 16 amino acids. Germline values: CDR1 SGHDN, CDR2 FVKESK. The junction had 7 bases not matched to a gene; V was cut back by 5 bases and J by 3 bases. The CDR3 coding sequence is TGTGCCAGCAGCGACTTCCGGACAGGTGGGGCCAACGTCCTGACTTTC. Amino acids: CASSDFRTGGANVLTF. Full variable domain (missing parts from reference TRBV14 and TRBJ2-6): EAGVTQFPSHSVIEKGQTVTLRCDPISGHDNLYWYRRVMGKEIKFLLHFVKESKQDESGMPNNRFLAERTGGTYSTLKVQPAELEDSGVYFCASSDFRTGGANVLTFGAGSRLTVL.

This sequence joins TRBV6-1 and TRBJ1-3; 8 bases match TRBD1. Germline assignment: CDR1 MNHNS and CDR2 SASEGT. V lost 8 bases, J lost 5 bases, and 11 bases stayed unmatched. The CDR3 consists of 15 residues. Here the CDR3 reads CASWGDRTKRNTIYF. The CDR3 DNA reads as TGTGCCAGCTGGGGGGACAGGACGAAACGAAACACCATATATTTT.

The chain links TRBV2 to TRBJ2-1; TRBD2 might be the D (5 bases). This CDR3 has 16 residues. The ends were cut back, 4 bases at V and 3 bases at J, with 16 bases in the middle. Germline CDR1 SNHLY, CDR2 FYNNEI. The CDR3 sequence: CASSAPGADRYNEQFF. DNA for the CDR3: TGTGCCAGCAGTGCGCCTGGAGCGGACCGCTACAATGAGCAGTTCTTC.

CDR3 residues: CASSLLAVDTQYF. CDR3 DNA sequence: TGTGCCAGCAGCCTCTTAGCGGTAGATACGCAGTATTTT. This rearrangement joins TRBV7-9 to TRBJ2-3; a weak D match, TRBD2 (6 bases). V was pared by 5 bases and J by 5 bases, with 11 bases between. The length of the CDR3 is 13 residues. The V gene's germline CDR1 is SEHNR and CDR2 FQNEAQ (reference sequence). The variable domain in full, with the rest retrieved from reference TRBV7-9 and TRBJ2-3, is DTGVSQNPRHKITKRGQNVTFRCDPISEHNRLYWYRQTLGQGPEFLTYFQNEAQLEKSRLLSDRFSAERPKGSFSTLEIQRTEQGDSAMYLCASSLLAVDTQYFGPGTRLTVL.

This sequence joins TRBV19 and TRBJ2-1; TRBD2 agrees at 11 bases. Germline CDR1 is LNHDA and CDR2 is SQIVND (reference sequence). This CDR3 contains 13 residues. Trimming removed 10 bases from V and 9 bases from J; junction bases left unmatched: 8. The CDR3 DNA reads as TGTGCCACGGTTAGCGGGAGGGCCGGTGAGCAGTTCTTC. This encodes CATVSGRAGEQFF.

The rearrangement joins TRBV10-3 to TRBJ1-4; TRBD1 matches at 8 bases. CDR1 is ENHRY and CDR2 is SYGVKD in the germline V gene. The J segment lost 7 bases and the V segment lost 5 bases, leaving 6 bases of the junction unmatched. CDR3 size: 14 residues. As DNA, the CDR3 is TGTGCCATCAGTCAGACAGGGGATCGTGAAAAACTGTTTTTT. The encoded protein is CAISQTGDREKLFF.

The chain carries TRBV5-6 and TRBJ2-5; TRBD1 matches at 9 bases. CDR1 is SGHDT and CDR2 is YYEEEE in the germline V gene. V shed 5 bases, J shed 4 bases, and the junction held 6 bases outside the gene matches. The CDR3 length is 14 residues. As DNA, the CDR3 is TGTGCCAGCAGGAACAGGGGGCGCATAGAGACCCAGTACTTC. Its translation: CASRNRGRIETQYF.

CDR3 sequence: CASSPKVLANTEAFF. The CDR3 DNA reads TGTGCCAGCAGCCCGAAAGTCTTGGCAAACACTGAAGCTTTCTTT. The chain employs TRBV7-2 and TRBJ1-1; unclear D gene. The germline V and J ends were trimmed by 5 bases and 2 bases, with 15 bases remaining between them. Germline V gene lookup returns CDR1 SGHTA and CDR2 FQGNSA. The CDR3 runs to 15 residues.

The gene calls are TRBV6-6 and TRBJ1-1, with D unclear. CDR1 is MNHNY and CDR2 is SVGAGI in the germline V gene (reference sequence). Trimming stripped 3 bases from V and 6 bases from J, with 11 bases between. The CDR3 covers 13 residues. Here the CDR3 DNA reads TGTGCCAGCAGTTATTCACACAATTCTGAAGCTTTCTTT. It specifies CASSYSHNSEAFF.

The chain is built from TRBV5-1 and TRBJ1-4; TRBD1 agrees at 9 bases. CDR1 is SGHRS and CDR2 is YFSETQ in the germline V gene. V was clipped by 3 bases and J by 5 bases; unmatched bases: 2. This CDR3 is built from 14 residues. CDR3: CASSSGTGNEKLFF. DNA of the CDR3: TGCGCCAGCAGCTCCGGGACAGGGAATGAAAAACTGTTTTTT.

The V gene is TRBV4-1, the J gene TRBJ2-3, with D uncertain. In germline, CDR1 is MGHRA, CDR2 YSYEKL. V lost 1 base and J lost 4, with 3 bases in between. The CDR3 is 12 residues long. DNA for the CDR3: TGCGCCAGCAGCCAAGGAGCAGATACGCAGTATTTT. This gives the protein CASSQGADTQYF.

The V call is TRBV19, the J call TRBJ1-5, with D hard to call. CDR1 is LNHDA and CDR2 is SQIVND in the germline V gene (reference sequence). With 3 bases removed from V and 4 bases from J, the gap between germline ends came to 22 bases. The CDR3 is 18 residues long. CDR3 sequence reads: CASSIRLGGSSLNQPQHF. The CDR3 DNA follows: TGTGCCAGTAGTATCCGCCTGGGAGGCAGTTCCTTGAATCAGCCCCAGCATTTT.

The rearrangement uses TRBV11-2 and TRBJ2-5; 9 bases map to TRBD1. V shed 1 base and J 2 bases; nucleotides not matched to a gene: 5. Germline V gives CDR1 SGHAT, CDR2 FQNNGV. This CDR3 region has 16 residues. The DNA for the CDR3 is TGTGCCAGCAGCTTAGGGACAGGGGCGACACAAGAGACCCAGTACTTC. This codes for CASSLGTGATQETQYF.

The chain recombines TRBV5-1 with TRBJ2-7; 7 nucleotides agree with TRBD1. Germline V gene data show CDR1 as SGHRS and CDR2 as YFSETQ. Germline trimming cut 3 bases from V and 1 base from J; bases unmatched to any gene: 10. The CDR3 is 16 residues long. For the CDR3, the DNA is TGCGCCAGCAGCTCAAAGTCCGGGACAGCGTCCTACGAGCAGTACTTC. Amino acids: CASSSKSGTASYEQYF.

The chain combines TRBV11-2 with TRBJ1-2; weak D call: TRBD1 (6 bases). V was trimmed by 5 bases and J by 7 bases, leaving 11 bases between them. The length of the CDR3 is 12 residues. Per germline, CDR1 SGHAT and CDR2 FQNNGV. The CDR3 DNA follows: TGTGCCAGCAGCAGGGGGACGGCTGGCTACACCTTC. Protein sequence: CASSRGTAGYTF.

V gene TRBV29-1 combines with J gene TRBJ1-1; D uncertain. CDR1 and CDR2 from the germline V gene are SQVTM and ANQGSEA. CDR3 length: 11 amino acids. V lost 4 bases and J lost 3, with 6 bases in between. DNA for the CDR3: TGCAGCGTTGCGGGGTACACTGAAGCTTTCTTT. Its protein product is CSVAGYTEAFF.

This clone was seen only a few times. The chain joins TRBV2 to TRBJ1-5; 10 nucleotides agree with TRBD1. With 6 bases clipped from V and 6 bases from J, the junction kept 8 bases outside the gene matches. This CDR3 has 15 residues. The germline gives CDR1 SNHLY, CDR2 FYNNEI. The DNA for the CDR3 is TGTGCCAGCAGCACGACAGGGGGCGCGGGTCAGCCCCAGCATTTT. It is translated as CASSTTGGAGQPQHF. The complete variable domain, with remaining parts taken from reference TRBV2 and TRBJ1-5, reads EPEVTQTPSHQVTQMGQEVILRCVPISNHLYFYWYRQILGQKVEFLVSFYNNEISEKSEIFDDQFSVERPDGSNFTLKIRSTKLEDSAMYFCASSTTGGAGQPQHFGDGTRLSIL.

The CDR3, as DNA: TGTGCCAGCAGTCCCGGGACAGGTTATGGCTACACCTTC. This translates into CASSPGTGYGYTF. The rearrangement joins TRBV7-9 to TRBJ1-2; 8 nucleotides line up with TRBD1. This CDR3 has 13 amino acids. V dropped 6 bases and J dropped 5; count of bases not matched to a gene: 5. Per germline, CDR1 SEHNR and CDR2 FQNEAQ (reference sequence).